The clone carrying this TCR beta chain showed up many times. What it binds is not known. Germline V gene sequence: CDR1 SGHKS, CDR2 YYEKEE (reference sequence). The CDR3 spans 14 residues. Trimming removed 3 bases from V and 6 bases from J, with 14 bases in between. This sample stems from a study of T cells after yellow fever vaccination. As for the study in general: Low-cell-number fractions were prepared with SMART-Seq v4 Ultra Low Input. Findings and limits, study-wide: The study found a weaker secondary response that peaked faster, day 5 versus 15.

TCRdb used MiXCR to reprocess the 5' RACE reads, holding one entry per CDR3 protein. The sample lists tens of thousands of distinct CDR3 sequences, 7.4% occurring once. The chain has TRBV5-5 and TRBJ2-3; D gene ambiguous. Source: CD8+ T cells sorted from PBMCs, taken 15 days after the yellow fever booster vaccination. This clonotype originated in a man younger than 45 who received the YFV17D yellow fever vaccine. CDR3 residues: CASSSGPLTDTQYF. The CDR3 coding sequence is TGTGCCAGCAGCTCCGGTCCGCTTACGGATACGCAGTATTTT.